Below are 17 T cell receptor beta chains sequenced from a single sample in a study of blood T cell repertoires in COVID-19. TCRdb's copy holds only in-frame clones and misses some; the assay was immunoSEQ multiplex PCR. This sample has around 99,000 clones, with approximately 88% found just once. Source material: peripheral blood. The receptors stem from a middle-aged man with active or convalescent COVID-19.

This clone was recorded a few times. The chain is built from TRBV2 and TRBJ1-2; D is possibly TRBD1 (5 bases). V was shortened by 8 bases and J by 1 base, with 11 bases between the two germline ends. The CDR3 runs to 13 residues. From germline, CDR1 is SNHLY and CDR2 FYNNEI. As DNA, the CDR3 is TGTGCCAGCCGCACTGACAGTAACTATGGCTACACCTTC. Encoded protein: CASRTDSNYGYTF.

The chain uses TRBV19 and TRBJ1-2; D is uncertain. Germline V gene data show CDR1 as LNHDA and CDR2 as SQIVND (reference sequence). The germline V and J ends were trimmed by 5 bases and 7 bases, with 14 bases remaining between them. The CDR3 runs 13 residues. The CDR3 region is CASSPGQGGGYTF. The CDR3 DNA reads TGTGCCAGTAGTCCGGGTCAAGGCGGTGGCTACACCTTC.

V gene TRBV18 combines with J gene TRBJ2-7, with 7 bases that match TRBD2. The J segment lost 3 bases and the V segment lost 6 bases, leaving 11 bases of the junction unmatched. Germline V gives CDR1 KGHSH, CDR2 LQKENI. The CDR3 loop spans 15 amino acids. The CDR3 nucleotides read TGTGCCAGCTCCCCCTCGACAGCGGGATTCTACGAGCAGTACTTC. As protein: CASSPSTAGFYEQYF.

This chain connects TRBV11-2 to TRBJ2-1, with 12 bases identical to TRBD2. Trimming removed 4 bases from V and 9 bases from J; junction bases left unmatched: 13. The CDR3 has 17 residues. Germline-derived CDR1 and CDR2 are SGHAT and FQNNGV. The CDR3 nucleotides are TGTGCCAGCAGCTGGACCAGGAGGACTAGCGGGATTGTTGAGCAGTTCTTC. Translating gives CASSWTRRTSGIVEQFF.

The J gene is TRBJ2-7, the V gene TRBV15; TRBD2 is a possible D gene (5 bases). Germline V lookup: CDR1 LNHNV, CDR2 YYDKDF (reference sequence). Trimming pared 1 base from V and 3 bases from J, leaving 10 bases between. This CDR3 is 14 amino acids long. The CDR3: CATSRGTDYYEQYF. The CDR3 DNA sequence: TGTGCCACCAGCAGAGGGACTGACTACTACGAGCAGTACTTC.

V is TRBV6-2 or TRBV6-3 and J is TRBJ1-3; a possible D gene is TRBD1 (6 bases). CDR1 and CDR2 (germline): MNHEY, SVGEGT. This CDR3 has 13 amino acids. V was shortened by 2 bases and J by 7 bases, with 9 bases between the two germline ends. The chain's CDR3 is CASSYTGWNTIYF. For the CDR3, the DNA is TGTGCCAGCAGTTACACAGGGTGGAACACCATATATTTT.

The chain carries TRBV19 and TRBJ1-5, with TRBD1 matching over 8 bases. The CDR3 is made up of 15 amino acids. Germline loops: CDR1 LNHDA, CDR2 SQIVND (reference sequence). V dropped 3 bases and J dropped 3; count of bases not matched to a gene: 4. CDR3 nucleotides: TGTGCCAGTAGTATCCGACAGGGGACCAATCAGCCCCAGCATTTT. Translating gives CASSIRQGTNQPQHF.

The chain is built from TRBV6-2 or TRBV6-3 and TRBJ2-5; 7 bases line up with TRBD1. The CDR3 runs to 14 residues. V was pared by 6 bases and J by 0 bases, with 4 bases of the junction left unmatched. Looked up from germline, CDR1 is MNHEY and CDR2 is SVGEGT. In DNA form, the CDR3 reads TGTGCCAGCAGCGAGGGACAGCACCAAGAGACCCAGTACTTC. It translates to CASSEGQHQETQYF.

This clone was recorded only once. This chain connects TRBV7-9 to TRBJ2-3; 11 positions match TRBD2. The CDR3 contains 16 residues. J gave up 3 bases and V 5 bases, and 7 bases lay outside the gene matches. Looked up from germline, CDR1 is SEHNR and CDR2 is FQNEAQ (reference sequence). The CDR3 sequence is CASSVGLAGNTDTQYF. CDR3 sequence (DNA): TGTGCCAGCAGCGTCGGACTAGCGGGTAATACAGATACGCAGTATTTT.

This clone was observed a single time. The chain combines TRBV28 with TRBJ2-7; the match to TRBD2 covers 12 bases. Trimming removed 3 bases from V and 7 bases from J; junction bases left unmatched: 7. This CDR3 region has 15 residues. CDR1 is MDHEN, CDR2 SYDVKM, per germline. The CDR3 DNA is TGTGCCAGCAGTTTTAGGCTAGCGGGAGGGGTGGAGCAGTACTTC. This gives the protein CASSFRLAGGVEQYF.

The rearrangement joins TRBV30 to TRBJ2-3; 9 nucleotides agree with TRBD2. Germline CDR1 reads GTSNPN; CDR2 reads SVGIG (reference sequence). The CDR3 length is 14 residues. After removal of 7 bases from V and 4 bases from J, the junction contained 9 bases not matched to a gene. The chain's CDR3 is CASDVAGDPDTQYF. Written as DNA, the CDR3 is TGTGCCTCCGATGTAGCGGGAGACCCAGATACGCAGTATTTT.

This clone has only one observation. The chain joins TRBV7-2 to TRBJ2-7; 9 nucleotides match TRBD2. The CDR3 totals 14 residues. Germline V lookup: CDR1 SGHTA, CDR2 FQGNSA. J was trimmed by 0 bases and V by 6 bases; bases with no gene match: 3. The CDR3 reads CASRTSGSSYEQYF. DNA of the CDR3: TGTGCCAGCAGGACTAGCGGTTCCTCCTACGAGCAGTACTTC.

The chain's CDR3 is CASSLNDATRVSRYF. In DNA form, the CDR3 reads TGCGCCAGCAGCTTGAATGATGCGACCCGGGTCTCGCGGTACTTC. The V call is TRBV5-1, the J call TRBJ2-7, with D hard to call. This CDR3 has 15 amino acids. V dropped 1 base and J dropped 12 bases, with 23 bases sitting between them. Germline V gene lookup returns CDR1 SGHRS and CDR2 YFSETQ.

This clone was counted at least ten times. The chain uses TRBV5-6 and TRBJ2-7; 8 bases are shared with TRBD1. The germline V gene has CDR1 SGHDT and CDR2 YYEEEE. CDR3 size: 15 residues. After removal of 7 bases from V and 0 bases from J, the junction contained 9 bases not matched to a gene. The CDR3 nucleotides read TGTGCCAGCCACTGGGCAGGGGGCGACTCCTACGAGCAGTACTTC. It encodes CASHWAGGDSYEQYF.

The J gene is TRBJ2-2, the V gene TRBV7-6; D possibly corresponds to TRBD1 (5 bases). Germline-derived CDR1 and CDR2 are SGHVS and FNYEAQ. The CDR3 has 13 residues. V lost 7 bases and J 4 bases, leaving 10 bases between the germline ends. CDR3 DNA: TGTGCCAGCAATAGGGGCGGCACCGGGGAGCTGTTTTTT. This sequence encodes CASNRGGTGELFF. The full variable domain, with the rest looked up from reference TRBV7-6 and TRBJ2-2, is GAGVSQSPRYKVTKRGQDVALRCDPISGHVSLYWYRQALGQGPEFLTYFNYEAQQDKSGLPNDRFSAERPEGSISTLTIQRTEQRDSAMYRCASNRGGTGELFFGEGSRLTVL.

J is TRBJ1-3 and V is TRBV6-5; 9 positions match TRBD1. The V segment lost 6 bases and the J segment 0 bases; nucleotides outside the gene matches: 3. CDR3 length equals 15 residues. The germline V gene has CDR1 MNHEY and CDR2 SVGAGI. The CDR3 loop is CASSRDRDSGNTIYF. DNA of the CDR3: TGTGCCAGCAGCCGGGACAGGGACTCTGGAAACACCATATATTTT.

This chain connects TRBV6-6 to TRBJ1-1, with 7 bases aligning to TRBD1. The germline gives CDR1 MNHNY, CDR2 SVGAGI (reference sequence). Trimming took 7 bases from V and 6 from J; bases not matched to a gene: 14. The CDR3 is 15 amino acids. The CDR3 sequence: CASTSTRQGESEAFF. Written as DNA, the CDR3 is TGTGCCAGCACCTCTACTCGACAGGGAGAATCTGAAGCTTTCTTT.